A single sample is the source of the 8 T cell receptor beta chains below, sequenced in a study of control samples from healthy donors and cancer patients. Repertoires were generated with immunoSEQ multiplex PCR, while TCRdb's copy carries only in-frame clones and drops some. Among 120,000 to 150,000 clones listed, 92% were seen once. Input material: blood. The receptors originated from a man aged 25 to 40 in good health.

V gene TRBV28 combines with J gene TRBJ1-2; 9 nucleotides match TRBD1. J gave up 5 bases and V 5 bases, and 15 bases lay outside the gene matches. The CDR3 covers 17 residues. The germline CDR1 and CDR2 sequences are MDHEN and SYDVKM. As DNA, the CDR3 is TGTGCCAGCAGTCCTCACAGGGGGCGCACCCCAGGTTATGGCTACACCTTC. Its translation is CASSPHRGRTPGYGYTF.

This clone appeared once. The CDR3 DNA reads TGCGCCAGCATGCTAACCGGGACTAGGGATGAGCAGTTCTTC. Translating gives CASMLTGTRDEQFF. The chain carries TRBV5-1 and TRBJ2-1; the match to TRBD2 covers 8 bases. V was clipped by 6 bases and J by 8 bases; unmatched bases: 10. The CDR3 sequence is 14 residues long. Germline V gene lookup returns CDR1 SGHRS and CDR2 YFSETQ.

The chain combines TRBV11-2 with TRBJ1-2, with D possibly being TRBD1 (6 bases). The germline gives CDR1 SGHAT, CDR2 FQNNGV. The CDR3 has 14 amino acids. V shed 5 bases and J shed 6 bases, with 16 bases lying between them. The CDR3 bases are TGTGCCAGCAGCGTGCGTACAGGGCTTGATGGCTACACCTTC. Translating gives CASSVRTGLDGYTF. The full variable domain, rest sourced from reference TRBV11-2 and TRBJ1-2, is EAGVAQSPRYKIIEKRQSVAFWCNPISGHATLYWYQQILGQGPKLLIQFQNNGVVDDSQLPKDRFSAERLKGVDSTLKIQPAKLEDSAVYLCASSVRTGLDGYTFGSGTRLTVV.

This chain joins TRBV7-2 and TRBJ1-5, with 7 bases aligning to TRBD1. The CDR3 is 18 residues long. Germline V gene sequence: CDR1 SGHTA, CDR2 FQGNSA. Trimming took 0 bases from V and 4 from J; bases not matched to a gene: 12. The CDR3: CASSLALSIGGRNQPQHF. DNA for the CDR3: TGTGCCAGCAGCTTAGCGCTATCTATAGGGGGCCGAAATCAGCCCCAGCATTTT.

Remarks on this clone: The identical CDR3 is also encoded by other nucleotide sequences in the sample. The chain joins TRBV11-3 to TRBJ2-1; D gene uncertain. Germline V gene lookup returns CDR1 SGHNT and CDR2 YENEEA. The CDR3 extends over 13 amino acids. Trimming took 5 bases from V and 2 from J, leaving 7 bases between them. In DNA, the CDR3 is TGTGCCAGCAGCCAACGGCCCTACAATGAGCAGTTCTTC. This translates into CASSQRPYNEQFF.

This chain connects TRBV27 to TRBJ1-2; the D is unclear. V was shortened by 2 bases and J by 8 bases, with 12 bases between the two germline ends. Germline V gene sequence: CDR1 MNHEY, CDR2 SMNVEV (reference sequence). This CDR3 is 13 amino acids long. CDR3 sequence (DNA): TGTGCCAGCAGTTTACCTCGCGGATCCGGCTACACCTTC. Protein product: CASSLPRGSGYTF.

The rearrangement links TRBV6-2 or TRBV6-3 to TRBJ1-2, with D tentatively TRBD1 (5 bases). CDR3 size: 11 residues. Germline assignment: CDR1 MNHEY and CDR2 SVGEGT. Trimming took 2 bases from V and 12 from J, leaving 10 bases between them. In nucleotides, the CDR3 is TGTGCCAGCAGTTACGACAGTACGCACACCTTC. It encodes CASSYDSTHTF.

The CDR3 region is CASSLWTSHTQYF. CDR3 nucleotides: TGTGCCAGCAGCTTATGGACTTCCCACACGCAGTATTTT. The gene calls are TRBV7-9 and TRBJ2-3, with D perhaps matching TRBD2 (5 bases). Germline values: CDR1 SEHNR, CDR2 FQNEAQ (reference sequence). The V end was cut by 2 bases, the J end by 9 bases, with 12 bases between. The CDR3 has 13 amino acids.